A single sample is the source of the 20 T cell receptor beta chains below, sequenced in a study of cytomegalovirus exposure and HLA in healthy donors. PCR employed 60 Vbeta and 13 Jbeta primers. Assay used: immunoSEQ multiplex PCR; TCRdb lists only in-frame clones, some missing. This table holds about 80,000 clones, under 80% found once. Sequenced input: PBMCs. The receptor source for this set is a woman aged 45-59 years in good health and CMV-seropositive.

V is TRBV13 and J is TRBJ2-3; perhaps TRBD1 as D (5 bases). The V and J ends lost 8 bases and 5 bases respectively, with 17 bases between them. The CDR3 has 14 amino acids. The germline gives CDR1 PRHDT, CDR2 FYEKMQ (reference sequence). Here the CDR3 reads CASVGPGWVDTQYF. CDR3 nucleotides: TGTGCCAGCGTGGGGCCTGGGTGGGTAGATACGCAGTATTTT.

The chain is built from TRBV27 and TRBJ1-1; a weak D match, TRBD1 (5 bases). Germline assignment: CDR1 MNHEY and CDR2 SMNVEV (reference sequence). Trimming pared 3 bases from V and 4 bases from J, leaving 6 bases between. This CDR3 region has 12 residues. The CDR3 spells CASSFRGTEAFF. Written as DNA, the CDR3 is TGTGCCAGCAGTTTTAGGGGCACTGAAGCTTTCTTT.

The V call is TRBV7-6, the J call TRBJ2-1; 7 nucleotides match TRBD2. Unmatched junction bases numbered 12, after V lost 3 bases and J lost 4 bases. The V gene's germline CDR1 is SGHVS and CDR2 FNYEAQ. There are 17 residues in the CDR3. In nucleotides, the CDR3 is TGTGCCAGCAGCTTTCGGGGGGTAGCTGGGTCATACAATGAGCAGTTCTTC. This encodes CASSFRGVAGSYNEQFF.

The J gene is TRBJ2-3, the V gene TRBV29-1, with D maybe TRBD1 (6 bases). Germline V gene data show CDR1 as SQVTM and CDR2 as ANQGSEA. The CDR3 is 12 residues long. Trimming took 6 bases from V and 4 from J, leaving 11 bases between them. The CDR3 DNA sequence: TGCAGCGTGAAACAGGGCCCAGATACGCAGTATTTT. Protein product: CSVKQGPDTQYF.

This rearrangement joins TRBV5-1 to TRBJ1-3; possible D gene TRBD1, 6 bases. Looked up from germline, CDR1 is SGHRS and CDR2 is YFSETQ. This CDR3 region has 14 residues. Deletions cut 0 bases from V and 4 bases from J, with 8 bases between. The CDR3 region has the DNA TGCGCCAGCAGCTTGGGGACAGCGGGAAACACCATATATTTT. This gives the protein CASSLGTAGNTIYF.

The chain carries TRBV30 and TRBJ2-3; D is perhaps TRBD1 (6 bases). The germline V and J ends were trimmed by 4 bases and 6 bases, with 17 bases remaining between them. CDR1 GTSNPN and CDR2 SVGIG come from the germline V gene (reference sequence). CDR3 length: 14 amino acids. This chain's CDR3 is CAWTQGNSPDTQYF. In nucleotides, the CDR3 is TGTGCCTGGACACAGGGTAATTCCCCCGATACGCAGTATTTT.

Comments on this clone: One junction end disagrees with the germline gene, perhaps due to a read error. The genes are TRBV13 and TRBJ1-1; TRBD1 matches 8 bases. The CDR3 loop spans 14 amino acids. CDR1 PRHDT and CDR2 FYEKMQ come from the germline V gene (reference sequence). CDR3 coding DNA: TGTGCCAGCAGCATAGGACAGGGTTTCACTGAAGCTTTCTTT. Translated: CASSIGQGFTEAFF.

This clone was seen only a few times. The gene calls are TRBV5-4 and TRBJ2-1, with D possibly TRBD2 on 6 matching bases. The V gene lost 2 bases and the J gene lost 6 bases, with 9 bases spanning the gap. This CDR3 spans 13 amino acids. The germline gives CDR1 SGHNT, CDR2 YYREEE (reference sequence). This CDR3 is CASSFGTFNEQFF. As DNA, the CDR3 is TGTGCCAGCAGCTTCGGGACTTTCAATGAGCAGTTCTTC.

This clone was counted a few times. The rearrangement joins TRBV28 to TRBJ1-5; 10 nucleotides agree with TRBD1. V trimming: 4 bases; J trimming: 3 bases; junction bases outside the gene matches: 3. Germline V gene lookup returns CDR1 MDHEN and CDR2 SYDVKM. This CDR3 is 15 amino acids long. The CDR3 sequence is CASSWGTGANQPQHF. CDR3 DNA sequence: TGTGCCAGCAGTTGGGGGACAGGGGCCAATCAGCCCCAGCATTTT.

This clone occurred a few times. The chain joins TRBV11-2 to TRBJ2-7; a possible D gene is TRBD2 (6 bases). The germline V and J ends were trimmed by 5 bases and 7 bases, with 18 bases remaining between them. This CDR3 is built from 14 residues. Germline assignment: CDR1 SGHAT and CDR2 FQNNGV. CDR3 in amino acids: CASSPGLGVMEQYF. For the CDR3, the DNA is TGTGCCAGCAGCCCGGGACTGGGAGTAATGGAGCAGTACTTC.

Only a few counts were recorded for this clone. This chain connects TRBV5-6 to TRBJ2-1; 12 bases fit TRBD2. Trimming at V came to 6 bases and at J to 1 base, leaving 2 bases not matched to a gene. The CDR3 sequence is 15 residues long. The V gene's germline CDR1 is SGHDT and CDR2 YYEEEE. CDR3 loop: CASTSGGASYNEQFF. The CDR3 DNA sequence: TGTGCCAGCACTAGCGGGGGGGCGTCCTACAATGAGCAGTTCTTC.

V is TRBV28 and J is TRBJ1-6; maybe TRBD1 (5 bases). Germline V gene sequence: CDR1 MDHEN, CDR2 SYDVKM. Trimming left V 11 bases short and J 1 base short, with 12 bases between. CDR3 size: 14 residues. CDR3 DNA sequence: TGTGCCGGAAGACAGAAGTCCTATAATTCACCCCTCCACTTT. Translating it yields CAGRQKSYNSPLHF.

As DNA, the CDR3 is TGTGCCAGTAGTGCAGGGGGCCGGCGGACTGAAGCTTTCTTT. It yields the protein CASSAGGRRTEAFF. The chain recombines TRBV19 with TRBJ1-1; 8 positions agree with TRBD1. Trimming removed 5 bases from V and 5 bases from J; junction bases left unmatched: 7. The CDR3 is made up of 14 amino acids. Germline CDR1 reads LNHDA; CDR2 reads SQIVND (reference sequence).

This rearrangement joins TRBV28 to TRBJ2-1, with 7 bases lining up with TRBD1. From germline, CDR1 is MDHEN and CDR2 SYDVKM. Losses at the gene ends were 2 bases for V and 10 bases for J; bases not matched to a gene: 2. CDR3 length: 12 amino acids. The CDR3 nucleotides read TGTGCCAGCAGTTTAGGACAGGAGGAGCAGTTCTTC. This encodes CASSLGQEEQFF.

Details on this clone: The CDR3 carries no conserved terminal phenylalanine or tryptophan, so it likely arises from a read error. The DNA is omitted, as the CDR3 cannot be located on it reliably, and the CDR3 follows TCRdb's listing. This chain uses TRBV7-9 with TRBJ1-1; the table's D gene call, TRBD1, was not cross checked with the DNA. Ends included, the CDR3 has 10 residues. Germline V lookup: CDR1 SEHNR, CDR2 FQNEAQ (reference sequence). The CDR3 is CSSTTDPDWC.

The chain joins TRBV7-9 to TRBJ1-2, with TRBD1 identical over 8 bases. CDR1 and CDR2 (germline): SEHNR, FQNEAQ (reference sequence). This CDR3 is 14 amino acids long. V dropped 3 bases and J dropped 4; count of bases not matched to a gene: 4. In DNA form, the CDR3 reads TGTGCCAGCAGCTTTTCCGGGACAGGCTATGGCTACACCTTC. Protein: CASSFSGTGYGYTF. The entire variable domain, with the rest obtained from reference TRBV7-9 and TRBJ1-2, is as follows: DTGVSQNPRHKITKRGQNVTFRCDPISEHNRLYWYRQTLGQGPEFLTYFQNEAQLEKSRLLSDRFSAERPKGSFSTLEIQRTEQGDSAMYLCASSFSGTGYGYTFGSGTRLTVV.

This rearrangement joins TRBV28 to TRBJ1-4, with D uncertain. V shed 6 bases and J shed 2 bases, with 13 bases lying between them. Germline CDR1 MDHEN, CDR2 SYDVKM. The CDR3 loop spans 15 amino acids. CDR3 sequence: CASRGGRITNEKLFF. The CDR3 DNA sequence: TGTGCCAGCAGGGGAGGACGGATCACTAATGAAAAACTGTTTTTT.

This clone was seen only a few times. The J gene is TRBJ2-7, the V gene TRBV15, with TRBD2 as a possible D gene (5 bases). The length of the CDR3 is 13 residues. CDR1 and CDR2 from the germline V gene are LNHNV and YYDKDF (reference sequence). V was pared by 5 bases and J by 6 bases, with 14 bases between. CDR3 DNA: TGTGCCACCAGCCGGGATCTTAAGAGCGAGCAGTACGTC. The encoded protein is CATSRDLKSEQYV.

The rearrangement joins TRBV15 to TRBJ1-1; 7 bases are shared with TRBD1. V dropped 2 bases and J dropped 2; count of bases not matched to a gene: 8. The CDR3 is made up of 16 amino acids. CDR1 is LNHNV and CDR2 is YYDKDF in the germline V gene (reference sequence). CDR3: CATSRPPQGYNTEAFF. CDR3 nucleotides: TGTGCCACCAGCAGACCTCCACAGGGGTACAACACTGAAGCTTTCTTT.

V and J are TRBV29-1 and TRBJ1-5; D is ambiguous. The CDR3 has 13 residues. Germline CDR1 is SQVTM and CDR2 is ANQGSEA. V was trimmed by 4 bases and J by 7 bases, leaving 14 bases between them. The chain's CDR3 is CSVVVSNTQPQHF. The CDR3 coding sequence is TGCAGCGTTGTGGTCAGTAACACGCAGCCCCAGCATTTT.